This T cell receptor (beta chain) was profiled in a study of blood T cell repertoires in COVID-19. Per the original data handling: The authors estimated nucleated cell counts from reference gene primer amplification. Libraries were prepared by immunoSEQ multiplex PCR; TCRdb keeps only in-frame clonotypes and omits some of them. V, J and clone size are taken as reported in that table, and D and trimming were inferred from the DNA itself. The sample shows under 150,000 clones, roughly four fifths of them seen only once. This CDR3 is 20 amino acids long. With 3 bases removed from V and 0 bases from J, the gap between germline ends came to 24 bases. CDR1 is KGHSH and CDR2 is LQKENI in the germline V gene.

This TCR was recovered from a woman in her sixties or seventies with acute or convalescent COVID-19. Material: peripheral blood. The chain is built from TRBV18 and TRBJ1-5; tentatively, D is TRBD1 (6 bases). CDR3 in DNA: TGTGCCAGCTCACCTAATTCACACCCGGACAGACGTTATAGCAATCAGCCCCAGCATTTT. Amino acid sequence: CASSPNSHPDRRYSNQPQHF.